This T cell receptor beta chain was sequenced during a study of T cells in Graves' hyperthyroidism and ophthalmopathy. The TCR beta CDR3 regions underwent amplification using RNA transcripts as the source. HTBI primers drove first-round RT-PCR of the TCR CDR3. MiXCR, run by TCRdb on the multiplex PCR reads, gives a single entry per CDR3 protein. The sample lists around 580,000 distinct CDR3 sequences, about 45% occurring once. No progression to ophthalmopathy during 18 months of follow-up defined stable disease. These patients, aged 18 to 65, had recently diagnosed hyperthyroidism lasting under 2 months. Uncontrolled infection, other autoimmune disease, pregnancy and lactation each barred patients from inclusion. Together with thyroid ultrasound, orbital computed tomography, serum thyroxine and TRAb, clinical symptoms were used for diagnoses. As regards this clonotype: A read error may produce the germline difference seen at one junction end.

This CDR3 region has 15 residues. Germline-derived CDR1 and CDR2 are SGHTA and FQGTGA. The sample consisted of peripheral blood or thyroid tissue (not recorded which). The J gene is TRBJ2-4, the V gene TRBV7-3; 7 positions match TRBD2. The receptor was derived from a woman aged 18-35 years with Graves' hyperthyroidism. The DNA of the CDR3 is TGTGCCAGCAGCTTAGGAGGCGGGAGTAGAAACATTCAGAACTTC. Translated, it gives CASSLGGGSRNIQNF.